These T cell receptor beta chains were read from a single sample in a study of T cell responses to AZD1222 COVID-19 vaccine. Clones were read by immunoSEQ multiplex PCR, and TCRdb kept only the in-frame ones, dropping some. The sample includes about 180,000 clones, 88% of them seen just once. The specimen was peripheral blood, collected 28 days after the second AZD1222 dose. These receptors came from an adult who received the AZD1222 COVID-19 vaccine. Each CDR3 is given with its conserved first and last residue.

v_call,j_call,cdr3_aa
TRBV30,TRBJ1-1,CAWSGAGAEAFF
TRBV28,TRBJ1-2,CASSFEGVYGYTF
TRBV19,TRBJ2-4,CASSTPAHIAKNIQYF
TRBV27,TRBJ1-2,CASSLQGAPSYGYTF
TRBV28,TRBJ2-3,CASSFRRDRVTTDTQYF
TRBV28,TRBJ1-1,CASSLAGQNTEAFF
TRBV20-1,TRBJ1-2,CSASFRQGGYGYTF
TRBV7-3,TRBJ1-1,CASSLIGGMNTEAFF
TRBV30,TRBJ1-4,CAWSGEKLFF
TRBV19,TRBJ2-7,CASSIWLAGQTEQYF
TRBV5-5,TRBJ2-1,CASSMGTGAYNEQFF
TRBV30,TRBJ2-2,CARDTTNTGELFF
TRBV29-1,TRBJ1-6,CSVATGGGSPLHF
TRBV11-3,TRBJ2-5,CASSLDPTKSETQYF
TRBV12-3/TRBV12-4,TRBJ2-3,CASLGDSPLQYF
TRBV3-1/TRBV3-2,TRBJ2-3,CASSQGRGTDTQYF
TRBV9,TRBJ1-1,CASSLGQGGNTEAFF
TRBV6-6,TRBJ2-1,CASNPAGGRNNEQFF
TRBV2,TRBJ1-6,CASSAQAWDNSPLHF
TRBV5-4,TRBJ1-4,CASSQGALDEKLFF
TRBV12-1,TRBJ2-1,CASSPTGGQANNEQFF
TRBV19,TRBJ2-7,CASSNRYEQYF
TRBV30,TRBJ1-1,CAWQVGPMNTEAFF
TRBV19,TRBJ2-7,CASRTREGSYEQYF
TRBV9,TRBJ1-4,CASSPQTQGLTNEKLFF
TRBV14,TRBJ1-4,CASSPGRVGEKLFF
TRBV19,TRBJ2-3,CASSKGSGRGDTQYF
TRBV6-5,TRBJ1-1,CASRRDSAPTEAFF
TRBV28,TRBJ2-3,CASTSIRVLFTDTQYF
TRBV5-1,TRBJ1-1,CASTPQGLNTEAFF
TRBV11-1,TRBJ2-5,CASSLGGTDQETQYF
TRBV7-8,TRBJ1-2,CASSTTHRGGYTF
TRBV7-2,TRBJ1-4,CASSLVGRTTNEKLFF
TRBV6-5,TRBJ2-3,CASSLAGGYTDTQYF
TRBV3-1/TRBV3-2,TRBJ1-2,CASSQDARGRDGYTF
TRBV30,TRBJ2-2,CAWSLGLAGVTGELFF
TRBV5-5,TRBJ1-1,CASSLEAVLRRTGNTEAFF
TRBV6-5,TRBJ2-1,CASNRGRGDEQFF
TRBV29-1,TRBJ2-2,CSASLGGVGELFF
TRBV6-5,TRBJ2-7,CASSYSSSYEQYF
TRBV4-1,TRBJ1-5,CASSQTQGSNQPQHF
TRBV29-1,TRBJ2-5,CSVEGARARETQYF
TRBV7-2,TRBJ1-5,CASSLAFPGTNQPQHF
TRBV3-1/TRBV3-2,TRBJ1-2,CASSPRDRGHHGYTF
TRBV30,TRBJ1-5,CASSDRGNQPQHF
TRBV9,TRBJ1-2,CASSVGLQNNYGYTF
TRBV3-1/TRBV3-2,TRBJ2-7,CASSQDRVAYEQYF
TRBV3-1/TRBV3-2,TRBJ1-2,CASSDTGGAYGYTF
TRBV4-2,TRBJ1-4,CASSQEPGDEKLFF
TRBV7-3,TRBJ1-1,CASSANRNTEAFF
TRBV18,TRBJ1-2,CASSPTQGDKSYGYTF
TRBV7-3,TRBJ2-7,CASSRAGTGADEQYF
TRBV12-3/TRBV12-4,TRBJ1-2,CASRRTEDYGYTF
TRBV28,TRBJ1-5,CASSFSPPQQPQHF
TRBV27,TRBJ2-5,CASSLYAGLKETQYF
TRBV5-1,TRBJ2-1,CASSREAGHLRNEQFF